This TCR beta chain was found in a study of neurological immune-mediated disorders. Trimming pared 4 bases from V and 8 bases from J, leaving 9 bases between. CDR3 length equals 13 residues. Germline V gene lookup returns CDR1 LGHDT and CDR2 YNNKEL (reference sequence). This clonotype came up many times. Antigen: not known. Study observations and caveats: Whereas HTLV-1-associated myelopathy showed the most TCR clonal expansion, multiple sclerosis showed the least, with levels below those of healthy controls.

TCRdb called the 5' RACE reads again in MiXCR, with one record for every CDR3 protein. This table has some 65,000 distinct CDR3 sequences, 5.2% appearing once. Sequencing used PBMCs. This clonotype originated in a woman aged 25 to 39 with multiple sclerosis. The rearrangement uses TRBV3-1 and TRBJ1-6; D is possibly TRBD1 (5 bases). The CDR3 reads CASSPGPYSPLHF. The CDR3 nucleotides are TGTGCCAGCAGCCCGGGACCTTATTCACCCCTCCACTTT.